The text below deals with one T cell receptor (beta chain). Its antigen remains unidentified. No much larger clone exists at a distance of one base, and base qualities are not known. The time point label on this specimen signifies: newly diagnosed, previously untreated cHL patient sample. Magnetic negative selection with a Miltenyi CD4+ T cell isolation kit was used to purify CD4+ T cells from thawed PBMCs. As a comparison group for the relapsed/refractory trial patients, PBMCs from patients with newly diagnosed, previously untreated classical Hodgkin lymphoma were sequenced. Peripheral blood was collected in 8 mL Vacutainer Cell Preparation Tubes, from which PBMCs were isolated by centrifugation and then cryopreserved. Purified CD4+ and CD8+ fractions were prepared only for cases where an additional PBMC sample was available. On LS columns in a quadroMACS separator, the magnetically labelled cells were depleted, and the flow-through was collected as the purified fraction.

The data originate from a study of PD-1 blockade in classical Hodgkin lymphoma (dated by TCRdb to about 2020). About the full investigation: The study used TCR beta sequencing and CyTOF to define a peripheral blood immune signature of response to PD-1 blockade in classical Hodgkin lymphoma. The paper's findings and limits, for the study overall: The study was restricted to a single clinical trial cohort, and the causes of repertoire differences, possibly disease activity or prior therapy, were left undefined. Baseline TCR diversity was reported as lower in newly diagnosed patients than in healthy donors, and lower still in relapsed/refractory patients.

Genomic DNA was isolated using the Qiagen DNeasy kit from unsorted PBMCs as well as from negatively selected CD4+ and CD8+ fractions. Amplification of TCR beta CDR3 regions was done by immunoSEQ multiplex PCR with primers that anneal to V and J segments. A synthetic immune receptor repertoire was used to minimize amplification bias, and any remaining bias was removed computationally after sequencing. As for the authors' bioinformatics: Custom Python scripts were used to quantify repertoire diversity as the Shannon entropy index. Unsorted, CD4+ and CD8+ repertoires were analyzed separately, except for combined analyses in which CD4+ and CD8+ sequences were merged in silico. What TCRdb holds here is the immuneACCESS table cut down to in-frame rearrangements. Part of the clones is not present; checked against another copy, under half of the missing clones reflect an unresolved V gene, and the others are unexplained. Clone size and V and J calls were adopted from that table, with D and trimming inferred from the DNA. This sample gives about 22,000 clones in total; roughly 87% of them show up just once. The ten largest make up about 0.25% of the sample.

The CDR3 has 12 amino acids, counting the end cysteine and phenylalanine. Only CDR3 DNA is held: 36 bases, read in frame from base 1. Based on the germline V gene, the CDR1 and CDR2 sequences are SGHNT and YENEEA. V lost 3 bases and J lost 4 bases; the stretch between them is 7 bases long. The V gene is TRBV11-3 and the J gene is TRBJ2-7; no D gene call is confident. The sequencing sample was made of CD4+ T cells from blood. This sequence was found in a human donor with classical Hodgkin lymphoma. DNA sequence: TGTGCCAGCAGCTTCGCAGCGTACGAGCAGTACTTC. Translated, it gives CASSFAAYEQYF.